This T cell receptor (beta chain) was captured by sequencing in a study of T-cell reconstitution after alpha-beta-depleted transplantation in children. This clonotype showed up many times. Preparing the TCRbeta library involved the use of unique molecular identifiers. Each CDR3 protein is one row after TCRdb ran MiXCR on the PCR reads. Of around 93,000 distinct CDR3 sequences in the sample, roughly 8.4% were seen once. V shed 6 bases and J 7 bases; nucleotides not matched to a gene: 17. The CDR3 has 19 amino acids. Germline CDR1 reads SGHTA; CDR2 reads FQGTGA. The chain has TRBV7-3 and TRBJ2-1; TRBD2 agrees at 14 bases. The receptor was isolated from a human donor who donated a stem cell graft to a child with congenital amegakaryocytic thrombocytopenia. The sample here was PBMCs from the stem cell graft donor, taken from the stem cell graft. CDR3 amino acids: CASSRRLAGGPLSQNEQFF. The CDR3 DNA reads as TGTGCCAGCAGTAGGAGACTAGCGGGAGGGCCGCTTAGTCAAAATGAGCAGTTCTTC. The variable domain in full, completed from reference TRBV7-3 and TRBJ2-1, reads GAGVSQTPSNKVTEKGKYVELRCDPISGHTALYWYRQSLGQGPEFLIYFQGTGAADDSGLPNDRFFAVRPEGSVSTLKIQRTERGDSAVYLCASSRRLAGGPLSQNEQFFGPGTRLTVL.